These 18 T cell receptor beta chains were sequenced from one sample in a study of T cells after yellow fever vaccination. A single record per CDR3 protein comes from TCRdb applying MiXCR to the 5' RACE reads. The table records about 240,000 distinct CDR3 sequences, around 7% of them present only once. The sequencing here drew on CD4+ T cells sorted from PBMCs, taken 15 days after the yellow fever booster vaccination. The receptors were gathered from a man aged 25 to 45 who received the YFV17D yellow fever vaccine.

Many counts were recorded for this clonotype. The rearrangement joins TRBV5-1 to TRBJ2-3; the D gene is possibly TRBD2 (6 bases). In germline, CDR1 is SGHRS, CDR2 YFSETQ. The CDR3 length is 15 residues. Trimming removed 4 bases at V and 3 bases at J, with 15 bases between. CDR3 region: CASSPAGYFTDTQYF. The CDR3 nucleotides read TGCGCCAGCAGCCCCGCGGGGTACTTTACAGATACGCAGTATTTT. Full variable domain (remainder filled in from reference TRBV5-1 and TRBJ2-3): KAGVTQTPRYLIKTRGQQVTLSCSPISGHRSVSWYQQTPGQGLQFLFEYFSETQRNKGNFPGRFSGRQFSNSRSEMNVSTLELGDSALYLCASSPAGYFTDTQYFGPGTRLTVL.

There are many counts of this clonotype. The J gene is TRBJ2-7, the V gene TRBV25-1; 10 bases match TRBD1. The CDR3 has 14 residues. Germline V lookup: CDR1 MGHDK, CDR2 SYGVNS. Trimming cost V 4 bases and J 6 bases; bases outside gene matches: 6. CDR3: CASSVQDRGGEQYF. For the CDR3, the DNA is TGTGCCAGCAGTGTTCAGGACAGGGGGGGCGAGCAGTACTTC.

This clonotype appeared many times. CDR3 in amino acids: CASSLASTGLPYNEQFF. The CDR3 nucleotides are TGCGCCAGCAGCTTGGCTTCAACGGGACTACCCTACAATGAGCAGTTCTTC. The rearrangement uses TRBV5-1 and TRBJ2-1, with TRBD2 matching 7 bases. CDR3 size: 17 residues. Trimming at V came to 0 bases and at J to 2 bases, leaving 8 bases not matched to a gene. Germline CDR1 SGHRS, CDR2 YFSETQ.

The chain's CDR3 is CASRPKDRARGRLINEQYF. The CDR3 nucleotides are TGTGCCAGCAGACCTAAGGACAGGGCCCGCGGGAGGTTAATCAACGAGCAGTACTTC. The J gene is TRBJ2-7, the V gene TRBV6-4, with D tentatively TRBD1 or TRBD2 (8 bases each). The CDR3 has 19 amino acids. Germline V lookup: CDR1 MRHNA, CDR2 SNTAGT. V was cut by 6 bases and J by 5 bases, with 32 bases left in between.

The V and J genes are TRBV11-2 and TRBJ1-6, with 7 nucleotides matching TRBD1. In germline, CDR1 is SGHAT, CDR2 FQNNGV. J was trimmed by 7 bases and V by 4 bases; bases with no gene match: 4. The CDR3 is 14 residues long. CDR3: CASSSTGENSPLHF. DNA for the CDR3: TGTGCCAGCAGCTCCACAGGGGAGAATTCACCCCTCCACTTT.

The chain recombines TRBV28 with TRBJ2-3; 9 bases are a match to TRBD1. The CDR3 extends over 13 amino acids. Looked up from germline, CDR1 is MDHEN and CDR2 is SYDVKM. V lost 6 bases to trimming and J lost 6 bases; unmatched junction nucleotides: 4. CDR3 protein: CASSGTGLDTQYF. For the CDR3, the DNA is TGTGCCAGCAGCGGGACAGGGTTGGATACGCAGTATTTT.

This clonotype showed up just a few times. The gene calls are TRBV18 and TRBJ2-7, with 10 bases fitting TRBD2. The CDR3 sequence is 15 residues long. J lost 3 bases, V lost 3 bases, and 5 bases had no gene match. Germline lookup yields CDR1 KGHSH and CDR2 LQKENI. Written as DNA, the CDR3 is TGTGCCAGCTCACCCGGGGCTAGCGGGGGCTACGAGCAGTACTTC. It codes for CASSPGASGGYEQYF.

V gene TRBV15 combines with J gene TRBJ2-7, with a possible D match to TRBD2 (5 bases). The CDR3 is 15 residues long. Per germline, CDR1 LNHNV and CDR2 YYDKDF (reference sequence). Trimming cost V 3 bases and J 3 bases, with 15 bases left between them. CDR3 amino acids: CATSRGRASSYEQYF. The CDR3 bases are TGTGCCACCAGCAGGGGGAGAGCCAGTAGCTACGAGCAGTACTTC.

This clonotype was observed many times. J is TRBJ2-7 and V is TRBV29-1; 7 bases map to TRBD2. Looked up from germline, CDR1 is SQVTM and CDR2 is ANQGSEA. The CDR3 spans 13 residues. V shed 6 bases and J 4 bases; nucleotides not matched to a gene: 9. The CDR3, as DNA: TGCAGCGTACTGGCGGGAGACCCTTACGAGCAGTACTTC. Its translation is CSVLAGDPYEQYF.

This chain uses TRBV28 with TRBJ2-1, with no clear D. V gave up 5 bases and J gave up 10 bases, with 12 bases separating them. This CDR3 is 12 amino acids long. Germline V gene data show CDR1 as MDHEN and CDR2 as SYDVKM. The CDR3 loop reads CASSQSLWEQFF. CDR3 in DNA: TGTGCCAGCAGTCAGTCCCTCTGGGAGCAGTTCTTC. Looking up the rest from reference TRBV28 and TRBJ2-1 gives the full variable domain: DVKVTQSSRYLVKRTGEKVFLECVQDMDHENMFWYRQDPGLGLRLIYFSYDVKMKEKGDIPEGYSVSREKKERFSLILESASTNQTSMYLCASSQSLWEQFFGPGTRLTVL.

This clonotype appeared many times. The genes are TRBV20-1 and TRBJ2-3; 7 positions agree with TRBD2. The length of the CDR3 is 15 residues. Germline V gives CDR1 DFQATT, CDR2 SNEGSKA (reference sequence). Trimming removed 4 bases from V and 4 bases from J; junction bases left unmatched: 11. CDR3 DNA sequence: TGCAGTGCTATTCCGGGACTCAGCGGGGCAGATACGCAGTATTTT. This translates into CSAIPGLSGADTQYF.

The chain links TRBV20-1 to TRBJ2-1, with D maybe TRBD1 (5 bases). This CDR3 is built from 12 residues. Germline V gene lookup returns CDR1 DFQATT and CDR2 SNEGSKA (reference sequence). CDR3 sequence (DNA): TGCAGCGTTCCAGGGTTCAACAATGAGCAGTTCTTC. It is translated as CSVPGFNNEQFF.

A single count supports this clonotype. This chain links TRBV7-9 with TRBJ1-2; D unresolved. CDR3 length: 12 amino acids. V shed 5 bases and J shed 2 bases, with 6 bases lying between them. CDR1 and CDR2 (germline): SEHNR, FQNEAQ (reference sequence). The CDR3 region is CASSMGNYGYTF. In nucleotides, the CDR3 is TGTGCCAGCAGCATGGGGAACTATGGCTACACCTTC.

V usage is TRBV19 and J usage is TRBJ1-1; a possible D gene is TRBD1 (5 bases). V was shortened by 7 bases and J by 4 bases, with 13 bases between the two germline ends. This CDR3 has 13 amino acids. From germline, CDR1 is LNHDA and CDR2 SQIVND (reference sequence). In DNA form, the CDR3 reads TGTGCCAGTACCTTAAGGGGCTCCACTGAAGCTTTCTTT. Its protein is CASTLRGSTEAFF.

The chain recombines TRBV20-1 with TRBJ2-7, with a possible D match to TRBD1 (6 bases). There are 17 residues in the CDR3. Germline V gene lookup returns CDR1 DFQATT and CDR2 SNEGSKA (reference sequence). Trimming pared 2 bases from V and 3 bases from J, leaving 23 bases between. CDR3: CSARWGPGHKGYYEQYF. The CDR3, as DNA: TGCAGTGCTAGATGGGGGCCGGGACACAAAGGGTACTACGAGCAGTACTTC.

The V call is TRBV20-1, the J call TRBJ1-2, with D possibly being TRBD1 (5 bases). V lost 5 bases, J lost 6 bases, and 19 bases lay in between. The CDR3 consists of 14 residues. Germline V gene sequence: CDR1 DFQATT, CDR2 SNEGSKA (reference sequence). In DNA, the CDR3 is TGCAGTGCTTTCTCCCCGGGACTGGGAGATGGCTACACCTTC. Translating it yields CSAFSPGLGDGYTF.

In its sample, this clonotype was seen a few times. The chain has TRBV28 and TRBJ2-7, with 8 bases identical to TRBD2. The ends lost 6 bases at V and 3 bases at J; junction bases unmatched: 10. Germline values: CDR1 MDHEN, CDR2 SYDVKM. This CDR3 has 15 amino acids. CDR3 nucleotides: TGTGCCAGCAGAACTTCCGGGACTAGTATCTACGAGCAGTACTTC. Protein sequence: CASRTSGTSIYEQYF.

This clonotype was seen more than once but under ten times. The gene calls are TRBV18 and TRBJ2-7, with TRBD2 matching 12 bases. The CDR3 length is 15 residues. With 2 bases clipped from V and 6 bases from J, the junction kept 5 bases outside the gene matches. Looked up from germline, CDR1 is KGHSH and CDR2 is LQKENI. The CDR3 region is CASSPSSGRAVEQYF. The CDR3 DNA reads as TGTGCCAGCTCACCATCTAGCGGGAGGGCCGTCGAGCAGTACTTC.